This entry lists 22 T cell receptor beta chains sequenced from one sample in a study of blood T cells in healthy people across ages. Primers used in a second PCR of roughly 7 to 11 cycles were a sample-barcoded 5' primer and a J-beta primer mix. TCRdb recomputed calls from the 5' RACE reads with MiXCR, one row per CDR3 protein. The table shows roughly 700,000 distinct CDR3 sequences, with approximately 49% occurring only once. The source material was blood. The source is a woman aged 60 to 75 in good health.

This clonotype was detected only a few times. The chain recombines TRBV7-2 with TRBJ2-6; TRBD1 matches at 9 bases. The V and J ends lost 5 bases and 2 bases, in that order; junction bases with no gene match: 4. The germline gives CDR1 SGHTA, CDR2 FQGNSA. This CDR3 has 16 residues. CDR3 in amino acids: CASSPRTGAGANVLTF. The CDR3 DNA reads as TGTGCCAGCAGCCCGAGGACAGGGGCTGGGGCCAACGTCCTGACTTTC.

In this sample, this clonotype turned up a few times. The chain links TRBV7-3 to TRBJ2-1; D unresolved. From germline, CDR1 is SGHTA and CDR2 FQGTGA. Trimming stripped 5 bases from V and 7 bases from J, with 9 bases between. This CDR3 contains 12 residues. The CDR3 nucleotides are TGTGCCAGCAGCCTAGACTGGAATGAGCAGTTCTTC. Translating gives CASSLDWNEQFF.

This clonotype was recorded only once. This chain connects TRBV6-2 or TRBV6-3 to TRBJ2-1; perhaps TRBD1 as D (6 bases). CDR3 length equals 20 residues. Germline assignment: CDR1 MNHEY and CDR2 SVGEGT. V was pared by 0 bases and J by 7 bases, with 28 bases between. The chain's CDR3 is CASSYSDRPHTPNHLNEQFF. CDR3 DNA: TGTGCCAGCAGTTACTCGGACAGACCACACACCCCCAATCACCTAAATGAGCAGTTCTTC.

V gene TRBV6-5 combines with J gene TRBJ2-1; tentatively, D is TRBD1 (6 bases). Germline values: CDR1 MNHEY, CDR2 SVGAGI. Trimming took 0 bases from V and 2 from J, leaving 11 bases between them. This CDR3 contains 16 residues. The CDR3 region is CASSYSDSPAYNEQFF. CDR3 coding DNA: TGTGCCAGCAGTTACTCGGACAGTCCCGCCTACAATGAGCAGTTCTTC.

Concerning this clonotype itself: The junction differs from germline at one of its ends, possibly a read error. The rearrangement joins TRBV29-1 to TRBJ2-3; D is possibly TRBD1 (5 bases). Germline loops: CDR1 SQVTM, CDR2 ANQGSEA. The CDR3 spans 13 residues. CDR3 protein: CSVAGQHTGTQYF. The CDR3 coding sequence is TGCAGCGTTGCCGGCCAGCACACAGGTACGCAGTATTTT.

As regards this clonotype: The junction differs from germline at one of its ends, possibly a read error. The chain has TRBV12-3 or TRBV12-4 and TRBJ2-3, with 7 bases fitting TRBD2. The CDR3 totals 15 residues. CDR3 in amino acids: CACSLAAGPTDTQYF. CDR3 sequence (DNA): TGTGCCTGCAGTTTGGCAGCGGGACCGACAGATACGCAGTATTTT.

The chain recombines TRBV18 with TRBJ1-2; D remains unclear. CDR3 length: 13 residues. Deletions cut 8 bases from V and 2 bases from J, with 12 bases between. From germline, CDR1 is KGHSH and CDR2 LQKENI. The CDR3 protein is CASTNGGNYGYTF. The CDR3 DNA reads TGTGCCAGCACCAATGGCGGGAACTATGGCTACACCTTC.

The J gene is TRBJ1-1, the V gene TRBV7-8, with D possibly matching TRBD1 (6 bases). The CDR3 totals 13 residues. Trimming took off 7 bases at V and 4 bases at J, with 13 bases between the two ends. The V gene's germline CDR1 is SGHVS and CDR2 FQNEAQ. CDR3 loop: CASKGESRTEAFF. DNA for the CDR3: TGTGCCAGCAAGGGGGAGTCACGCACTGAAGCTTTCTTT.

This clonotype was picked up a small number of times. V is TRBV29-1 and J is TRBJ1-2; D is uncertain. The V end lost 8 bases, the J end lost 4 bases, and 14 bases lay between the germline ends. Germline V gene sequence: CDR1 SQVTM, CDR2 ANQGSEA. This CDR3 is 12 amino acids long. Here the CDR3 reads CSTKQTFYGYTF. For the CDR3, the DNA is TGCAGCACAAAACAGACATTCTATGGCTACACCTTC.

This clonotype has just a few counts. The chain carries TRBV27 and TRBJ1-6, with 9 positions matching TRBD1. The CDR3 covers 13 residues. Germline V CDR1 and CDR2: MNHEY, SMNVEV (reference sequence). The V gene end was trimmed by 8 bases and the J gene end by 8 bases; junction bases not matched to a gene: 4. CDR3 nucleotides: TGTGCCAGCGGGACAGGGCCTTATTCACCCCTCCACTTT. This sequence encodes CASGTGPYSPLHF.

In its sample, this clonotype was seen a few times. This chain joins TRBV6-1 and TRBJ1-3, with D unresolved. Trimming removed 9 bases from V and 0 bases from J, with 9 bases in between. Germline CDR1 MNHNS, CDR2 SASEGT. The CDR3 extends over 13 amino acids. The CDR3 reads CASLRTSGNTIYF. The CDR3 DNA reads as TGTGCCAGTCTCCGGACCTCTGGAAACACCATATATTTT.

The chain uses TRBV6-6 and TRBJ2-1; weak D call: TRBD2 (5 bases). CDR1 MNHNY and CDR2 SVGAGI come from the germline V gene (reference sequence). Trimming cost V 11 bases and J 4 bases, with 18 bases left between them. The CDR3 length is 14 residues. This CDR3 reads CAAGGGGGYNEQFF. The CDR3 DNA reads as TGTGCCGCGGGCGGCGGCGGTGGGTACAATGAGCAGTTCTTC.

The chain employs TRBV7-8 and TRBJ2-7; a possible D gene is TRBD1 (6 bases). The CDR3 extends over 15 amino acids. Germline V gives CDR1 SGHVS, CDR2 FQNEAQ. V was trimmed by 3 bases and J by 0 bases, leaving 12 bases between them. The CDR3 nucleotides are TGTGCCAGCAGCTTTAATACAGGGCCCTCCTACGAGCAGTACTTC. Translating gives CASSFNTGPSYEQYF.

This clonotype has just a few counts. The chain is built from TRBV20-1 and TRBJ2-7; the match to TRBD2 covers 14 bases. The CDR3 is 14 amino acids. The V gene end was trimmed by 6 bases and the J gene end by 4 bases; junction bases not matched to a gene: 5. Germline loops: CDR1 DFQATT, CDR2 SNEGSKA (reference sequence). CDR3 nucleotides: TGCAGTGCCGGGGGACTAGCGGGAGTTTACGAGCAGTACTTC. Amino acid sequence: CSAGGLAGVYEQYF.

CDR3 loop: CASSQAILAGGPQYF. The CDR3, as DNA: TGTGCCAGCAGCCAAGCGATACTAGCGGGAGGGCCGCAGTATTTT. The V call is TRBV3-1, the J call TRBJ2-3; the match to TRBD2 covers 13 bases. The CDR3 covers 15 residues. Unmatched junction bases numbered 5, after V lost 1 base and J lost 10 bases. The V gene's germline CDR1 is LGHDT and CDR2 YNNKEL (reference sequence).

The chain employs TRBV5-1 and TRBJ2-1; D perhaps matches TRBD1 (5 bases). The ends were cut back, 4 bases at V and 6 bases at J, with 11 bases in the middle. The germline V gene has CDR1 SGHRS and CDR2 YFSETQ. The CDR3 totals 13 residues. As DNA, the CDR3 is TGCGCCAGCAGCGTCGACGACAGCAATGAGCAGTTCTTC. Amino acid sequence: CASSVDDSNEQFF. The full variable domain, completed using reference TRBV5-1 and TRBJ2-1, is KAGVTQTPRYLIKTRGQQVTLSCSPISGHRSVSWYQQTPGQGLQFLFEYFSETQRNKGNFPGRFSGRQFSNSRSEMNVSTLELGDSALYLCASSVDDSNEQFFGPGTRLTVL.

The chain carries TRBV7-2 and TRBJ2-1; TRBD2 aligns across 9 bases. The end of the DNA fits TRBJ2-7 better, so the J call may be wrong. Germline loops: CDR1 SGHTA, CDR2 FQGNSA. This CDR3 is built from 15 residues. CDR3 DNA sequence: TGTGCCAGCAGCTTATGGCGGGAGGGCTACAATGAGCAGTACTTC. Translation gives CASSLWREGYNEQYF.

This clonotype was seen at least ten times. This chain joins TRBV4-3 and TRBJ2-3, with D perhaps matching TRBD2 (5 bases). Germline V gene sequence: CDR1 LGHNA, CDR2 YSLEER. Deletions cut 1 base from V and 5 bases from J, with 10 bases between. This CDR3 has 14 residues. As DNA, the CDR3 is TGCGCCAGCAGCCAAGTTCTAGCTCAAGATACGCAGTATTTT. Encoded protein: CASSQVLAQDTQYF.

To note about this clonotype: An end of the junction does not agree with germline; a read error may underlie this. This sequence joins TRBV2 and TRBJ2-7; the D gene is possibly TRBD2 (7 bases). Germline CDR1 SNHLY, CDR2 FYNNEI. The CDR3 totals 16 residues. CDR3 DNA: TGTGCCAGCAGTGGTCCGGGGGCGGGAGTTTCCTCCGAGCAGTACTTC. Its translation is CASSGPGAGVSSEQYF.

J is TRBJ1-5 and V is TRBV27; no reliable D call. From germline, CDR1 is MNHEY and CDR2 SMNVEV (reference sequence). V lost 1 base, J lost 5 bases, and 15 bases lay in between. This CDR3 has 16 amino acids. CDR3 coding DNA: TGTGCCAGCAGTTTATTCGGGTCCTCTCAATATCAGCCCCAGCATTTT. Its translation: CASSLFGSSQYQPQHF.

Notes on this clonotype: A much larger clone is a single base away; this may be a read error. V gene TRBV30 combines with J gene TRBJ2-4; D perhaps matches TRBD1 (5 bases). The V gene lost 2 bases and the J gene lost 13 bases, with 21 bases spanning the gap. The length of the CDR3 is 14 residues. The germline gives CDR1 GTSNPN, CDR2 SVGIG (reference sequence). For the CDR3, the DNA is TGTGCCTGGAGTCCAGGGCTATACTACAATGAGCAGTACTTC. Its translation is CAWSPGLYYNEQYF.

V usage is TRBV2 and J usage is TRBJ1-1; no reliable D call. The V end was cut by 6 bases, the J end by 0 bases, with 8 bases between. CDR3 size: 13 residues. In germline, CDR1 is SNHLY, CDR2 FYNNEI. CDR3 residues: CASSRGLNTEAFF. For the CDR3, the DNA is TGTGCCAGCAGCCGCGGGCTGAACACTGAAGCTTTCTTT.